The T cell receptor beta chain described here comes from a study of blood T cell repertoires in COVID-19. Study at large: Sources were T cells, B-cell-depleted T cells, or PBMCs; the material itself was cDNA or gDNA.

V trimming: 3 bases; J trimming: 7 bases; junction bases outside the gene matches: 14. Germline lookup yields CDR1 KGHSH and CDR2 LQKENI. This CDR3 has 16 amino acids. Using immunoSEQ multiplex PCR, the repertoire was profiled, and TCRdb retains in-frame clones only, with some absent. This table holds 180,000 or so clones, 70% to 90% found once. A single count supports this clone. V usage is TRBV18 and J usage is TRBJ1-1; 7 nucleotides line up with TRBD1. Sequenced material: peripheral blood. This TCR was recovered from a woman older than 75 with acute or convalescent COVID-19. The CDR3 nucleotides are TGTGCCAGCTCACCGCGGACAGGAGGCTTTGGGCTTGAAGCTTTCTTT. This encodes CASSPRTGGFGLEAFF.